This T cell receptor beta chain is drawn from a study of memory CD4+ T cells and cytomegalovirus serostatus. Study summary: Donors were healthy Belgian adults, 10 or so CMV seropositive and fewer than 30 seronegative.

Concerning this clone: Its antigen is unknown.

Study-level findings and limits: CMV serostatus prediction reached median AUC about 0.96, or 0.93 with US-trained model.

Authors' methods: After removing out-of-frame reads, 2 million to 2.5 million distinct TCRbeta sequences remained. Profiled with immunoSEQ multiplex PCR; TCRdb holds only in-frame clones, not every one. The D gene and trimming were derived from the DNA, and the V and J assignments and clone size from that table. Altogether more than 40,000 clones are present, roughly four fifths being singletons, with the ten largest covering under 7.5%. The sort gate was single viable CD3+CD4+CD8-CD45RO+ cells for memory CD4+ T cells. V lost 3 bases and J 4 bases, leaving 10 bases between the germline ends. CDR1 is SNHLY, CDR2 FYNNEI, per germline. The CDR3 is made up of 14 amino acids.

Material for sequencing was memory CD4+ T cells from blood. The V gene is TRBV2, the J gene TRBJ2-1; no clear D. This clonotype was sampled from an adult in good health and CMV-seronegative. This CDR3 reads CASSESTGYNEQFF. The DNA of the CDR3 is TGTGCCAGCAGTGAGAGCACGGGTTACAATGAGCAGTTCTTC.